The 12 T cell receptor beta chains presented below share a single source sample, sequenced in a study of T cell clonality in common variable immunodeficiency. This table comes from immunoSEQ multiplex PCR, and its TCRdb copy is limited to in-frame clones, with some not included. The sample includes 30,000 to 40,000 clones, none of them occurring once. Sequencing used peripheral blood mononuclear cells. These receptors came from a person aged 18 to 70 in good health.

Many counts were recorded for this clone. The read comes to an end 3 residues before the CDR3 does, leaving the germline J gene to fill in the end. V and J are TRBV29-1 and TRBJ2-7; D may be TRBD2 (6 bases). The germline V gene has CDR1 SQVTM and CDR2 ANQGSEA. The CDR3 extends over 13 amino acids. The CDR3 is CGVLGGDTHEQYF. CDR3 bases read: TGCGGAGTCCTGGGGGGAGACACGCACGAG.

At least ten counts were recorded for this clone. Read data end 3 residues before the CDR3 end; the end is taken from the germline J gene. This sequence joins TRBV10-3 and TRBJ2-7, with a possible D match to TRBD1 (5 bases). Deletions cut 7 bases from V and 1 base from J, with 8 bases between. This CDR3 spans 12 amino acids. Germline V gene sequence: CDR1 ENHRY, CDR2 SYGVKD. CDR3 bases read: TGTGCCATCACGACAGCTTCCTACGAG. Translation gives CAITTASYE. The entire CDR3 is CAITTASYEQYF.

This clone has a count of ten or more. The observed sequence ends 3 residues before the CDR3 terminus, with the missing tail filled in from the germline J gene. The V and J genes are TRBV7-6 and TRBJ2-7; possibly TRBD2 for D (6 bases). The length of the CDR3 is 14 residues. The V and J ends lost 5 bases and 6 bases respectively, with 17 bases between them. Germline-derived CDR1 and CDR2 are SGHVS and FNYEAQ. CDR3 region: CASSLDTRRGEQYF. Partial CDR3 DNA: TGTGCCAGCAGCCTGGACACACGGAGGGGCGAG.

This clone was seen many times. The CDR3 extends 3 residues past the end of the read, so its final part is completed from the germline J gene. The rearrangement joins TRBV5-4 to TRBJ1-1; the D gene is possibly TRBD1 (6 bases). CDR1 and CDR2 (germline): SGHNT, YYREEE (reference sequence). The length of the CDR3 is 14 residues. V lost 4 bases to trimming and J lost 4 bases, with 14 bases between them. The sequenced CDR3 bases are TGTGCCAGCAGCCAAACGGACAGAGCCACTGAA. Its translation: CASSQTDRATE. The CDR3, in full, reads CASSQTDRATEAFF.

This clone came up many times. The CDR3 end falls 3 residues outside the read, so it is completed with the germline J gene. This rearrangement joins TRBV20-1 to TRBJ1-6, with D perhaps matching TRBD1 (5 bases). Looked up from germline, CDR1 is DFQATT and CDR2 is SNEGSKA (reference sequence). Trimming pared 0 bases from V and 6 bases from J, leaving 21 bases between. This CDR3 is built from 18 residues. The part of the CDR3 DNA that was read is TGCAGTGCTAGAGATATGGCAGGGAAATCCCCGGGTAATTCACCC. Amino acid sequence: CSARDMAGKSPGNSP. The entire CDR3 protein reads CSARDMAGKSPGNSPLHF.

Only a few counts were recorded for this clone. The CDR3 end lies 3 residues beyond the end of the read and is filled in from the germline J gene. The chain links TRBV5-6 to TRBJ2-7, with TRBD2 matching 12 bases. Losses at the gene ends were 1 base for V and 3 bases for J; bases not matched to a gene: 2. The V gene's germline CDR1 is SGHDT and CDR2 YYEEEE. The CDR3 has 15 amino acids. Partial CDR3 DNA: TGTGCCAGCAGCTTGCGGACTAGCGGGGTCTACGAG. This encodes CASSLRTSGVYE. The full CDR3 is CASSLRTSGVYEQYF.

This clone has at least ten counts. The read halts 3 residues ahead of the CDR3 end, with the missing end drawn from the germline J gene. The rearrangement links TRBV19 to TRBJ1-5; a possible D gene is TRBD1 (5 bases). This CDR3 has 14 amino acids. V lost 3 bases to trimming and J lost 1 base, with 7 bases between them. Germline assignment: CDR1 LNHDA and CDR2 SQIVND (reference sequence). The CDR3 reads CASSMQGSNQPQHF. Partial CDR3 DNA: TGTGCCAGTAGTATGCAGGGCAGCAATCAGCCC.

The table lists this clone with many counts. The read finishes 3 residues shy of the CDR3 end, and the germline J gene is used to complete it. This chain uses TRBV2 with TRBJ1-5, with 7 nucleotides matching TRBD1. The CDR3 covers 14 residues. Germline V gene sequence: CDR1 SNHLY, CDR2 FYNNEI. Trimming at V came to 7 bases and at J to 5 bases, leaving 8 bases not matched to a gene. CDR3 sequence reads: CASKPGQSHQPQHF. Partial CDR3 DNA: TGTGCCAGCAAGCCGGGACAGTCCCATCAGCCC.

This clone was observed at least ten times. The sequenced fragment ends 3 residues before the CDR3 boundary, so the rest is inferred from the germline J gene. The chain is built from TRBV4-1 and TRBJ2-7, with D possibly TRBD1 on 6 matching bases. Germline V gene data show CDR1 as MGHRA and CDR2 as YSYEKL. The CDR3 consists of 18 residues. V shed 0 bases and J shed 3 bases, with 21 bases lying between them. The CDR3 spells CASSQDTAGDHGFYEQYF. CDR3 bases read: TGCGCCAGCAGCCAAGATACCGCAGGGGATCACGGGTTCTACGAG.

Ten or more counts support this clone. Coverage ceases 3 residues before the CDR3 finishes, and the germline J gene fills in the end. The chain has TRBV20-1 and TRBJ2-7, with 10 bases identical to TRBD2. There are 16 residues in the CDR3. Germline CDR1 is DFQATT and CDR2 is SNEGSKA (reference sequence). V gave up 3 bases and J gave up 2 bases; unmatched junction bases: 10. The CDR3 protein is CSASPLAGVRAYEQYF. Incomplete CDR3 DNA: TGCAGTGCTAGCCCCCTAGCGGGAGTGAGGGCCTACGAG.

This clone has ten or more counts. The CDR3 bases that were read are TGCAGTGCTAGAGAGGATTGGACAGGCGCCTATGGC. It encodes CSAREDWTGAYG. The complete CDR3 sequence is CSAREDWTGAYGYTF. The chain has TRBV20-1 and TRBJ1-2, with 7 bases aligning to TRBD1. Read data end 3 residues before the CDR3 end; the end is taken from the germline J gene. V lost 0 bases to trimming and J lost 4 bases; unmatched junction nucleotides: 8. The CDR3 contains 15 residues. The germline gives CDR1 DFQATT, CDR2 SNEGSKA (reference sequence).

This clone has a handful of counts. The read halts 3 residues ahead of the CDR3 end, with the missing end drawn from the germline J gene. This sequence joins TRBV2 and TRBJ1-5, with D hard to call. The germline V and J ends were trimmed by 7 bases and 3 bases, with 10 bases remaining between them. Germline-derived CDR1 and CDR2 are SNHLY and FYNNEI. The CDR3 has 13 amino acids. This chain's CDR3 is CASNGETNQPQHF. CDR3 DNA, as far as it was read: TGTGCCAGCAACGGGGAGACCAATCAGCCC.